These 5 T cell receptor beta chains were sequenced from one sample in a study of beta chain features in type 1 diabetes. Expressed TCRB transcripts were sequenced because the isolated RNA had all been reverse transcribed beforehand. The protocol was immunoSEQ multiplex PCR, while the TCRdb copy is restricted to in-frame clones and leaves out a portion. The data show some 270,000 clones, roughly 15% seen once. The specimen sequenced was naive CD4+ T cells from blood. These receptors were taken from a woman aged 40 to 50 in good health.

This clone was counted a few times. This chain joins TRBV6-6 and TRBJ2-3; TRBD2 agrees at 7 bases. CDR1 and CDR2 from the germline V gene are MNHNY and SVGAGI (reference sequence). The CDR3 consists of 15 residues. V lost 4 bases and J lost 0; bases outside the gene matches: 4. CDR3 protein: CASSLLGGSTDTQYF. CDR3 bases: TGTGCCAGCAGTTTACTGGGGGGGAGCACAGATACGCAGTATTTT.

This clone turned up a few times. The chain employs TRBV2 and TRBJ2-5; a weak D match, TRBD1 (5 bases). The CDR3 loop spans 15 amino acids. V gave up 7 bases and J gave up 4 bases, with 19 bases separating them. Germline V lookup: CDR1 SNHLY, CDR2 FYNNEI. CDR3 sequence (DNA): TGTGCCAGCATACCAACAGGTCCATGGACAGAGACCCAGTACTTC. Its translation: CASIPTGPWTETQYF.

This chain uses TRBV6-1 with TRBJ2-7; TRBD2 agrees at 9 bases. CDR1 and CDR2 from the germline V gene are MNHNS and SASEGT. This CDR3 comprises 13 residues. Trimming removed 6 bases from V and 2 bases from J; junction bases left unmatched: 2. DNA for the CDR3: TGTGCCAGCAGGGCGGGGGGGCCCTACGAGCAGTACTTC. This codes for CASRAGGPYEQYF.

This chain uses TRBV5-1 with TRBJ2-1; 8 bases line up with TRBD2. The CDR3 is 15 residues long. In germline, CDR1 is SGHRS, CDR2 YFSETQ. V lost 5 bases, J lost 4 bases, and 8 bases stayed unmatched. The CDR3 DNA reads TGCGCCAGCAGTTCAACGGGGGGGCTGTACAATGAGCAGTTCTTC. Amino acids: CASSSTGGLYNEQFF.

In this sample, this clone turned up a few times. J is TRBJ1-1 and V is TRBV7-9, with a possible D match to TRBD1 (5 bases). The CDR3 contains 15 residues. The V and J ends lost 3 bases and 1 base respectively, with 12 bases between them. Germline CDR1 reads SEHNR; CDR2 reads FQNEAQ (reference sequence). For the CDR3, the DNA is TGTGCCAGCAGCTTCTCGGGACTTCCGAACACTGAAGCTTTCTTT. Translated, it gives CASSFSGLPNTEAFF.